The 3 T cell receptor beta chains reported below all come from one sample, sequenced in a study of shared clonotypes between healthy human individuals. Method: immunoSEQ multiplex PCR; TCRdb's copy keeps in-frame clones and lacks some. This table has about 2.3 million clones, about 92% appearing once. The sequenced material came from naive CD4+ T cells from PBMCs. This sample's subset: CD45RA+ positively selected. These receptors all come from a man younger than 30 in good health. Some clones in this sample may be carry-over from other donors' samples.

This chain uses TRBV13 with TRBJ2-7, with 9 nucleotides matching TRBD2. Germline assignment: CDR1 PRHDT and CDR2 FYEKMQ (reference sequence). V gave up 5 bases and J gave up 3 bases; unmatched junction bases: 5. CDR3 length: 14 residues. The CDR3 DNA sequence: TGTGCCAGCAGCCGCAGCGGGAGGAGCTACGAGCAGTACTTC. It yields the protein CASSRSGRSYEQYF.

The chain has TRBV18 and TRBJ2-1, with 10 bases that match TRBD2. Germline V CDR1 and CDR2: KGHSH, LQKENI. V shed 3 bases, J shed 9 bases, and the junction held 11 bases outside the gene matches. This CDR3 contains 16 residues. Written as DNA, the CDR3 is TGTGCCAGCTCACCTTTATTAGCGGGAGGTATCGGTGAGCAGTTCTTC. Its protein product is CASSPLLAGGIGEQFF.

V is TRBV6-6 and J is TRBJ2-2, with 8 bases matching TRBD1. The CDR3 extends over 14 amino acids. J was trimmed by 5 bases and V by 6 bases; bases with no gene match: 5. Germline CDR1 and CDR2: MNHNY and SVGAGI (reference sequence). The CDR3 DNA reads as TGTGCCAGCAGCGCCACAGGGGGTACCGGGGAGCTGTTTTTT. It translates to CASSATGGTGELFF.